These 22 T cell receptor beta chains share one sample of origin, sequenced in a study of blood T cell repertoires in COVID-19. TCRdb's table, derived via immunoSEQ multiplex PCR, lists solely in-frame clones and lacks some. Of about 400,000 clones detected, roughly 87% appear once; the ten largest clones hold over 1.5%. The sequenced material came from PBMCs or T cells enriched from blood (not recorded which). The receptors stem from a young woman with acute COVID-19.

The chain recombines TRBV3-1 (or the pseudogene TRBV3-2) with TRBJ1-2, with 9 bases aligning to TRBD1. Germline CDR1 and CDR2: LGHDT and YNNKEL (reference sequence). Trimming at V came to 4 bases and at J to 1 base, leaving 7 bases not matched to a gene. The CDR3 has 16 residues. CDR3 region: CASSPLDRGNNYGYTF. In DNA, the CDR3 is TGTGCCAGCAGCCCACTCGACAGGGGGAATAACTATGGCTACACCTTC.

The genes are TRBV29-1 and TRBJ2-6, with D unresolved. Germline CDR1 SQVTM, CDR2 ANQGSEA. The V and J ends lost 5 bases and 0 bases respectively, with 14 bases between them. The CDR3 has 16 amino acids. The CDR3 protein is CSVLSGDRSGANVLTF. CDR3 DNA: TGCAGCGTTCTCTCAGGCGACCGCTCTGGGGCCAACGTCCTGACTTTC.

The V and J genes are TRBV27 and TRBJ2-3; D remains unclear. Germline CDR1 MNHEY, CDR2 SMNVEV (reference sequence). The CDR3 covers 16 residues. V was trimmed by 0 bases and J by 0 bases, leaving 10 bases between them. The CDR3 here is CASSLSETPSTDTQYF. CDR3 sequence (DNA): TGTGCCAGCAGTTTATCTGAGACACCTAGCACAGATACGCAGTATTTT.

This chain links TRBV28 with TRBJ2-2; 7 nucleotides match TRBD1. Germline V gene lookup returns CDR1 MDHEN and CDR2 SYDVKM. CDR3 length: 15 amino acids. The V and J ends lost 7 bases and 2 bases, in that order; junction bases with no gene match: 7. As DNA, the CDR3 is TGTGCCAGCACCCGGGACAGAACCAACACCGGGGAGCTGTTTTTT. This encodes CASTRDRTNTGELFF.

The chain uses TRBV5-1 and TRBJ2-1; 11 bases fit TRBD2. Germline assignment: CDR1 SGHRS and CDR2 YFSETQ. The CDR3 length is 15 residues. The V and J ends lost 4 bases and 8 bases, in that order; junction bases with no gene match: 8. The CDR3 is CASSQTSGSSDEQFF. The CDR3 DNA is TGCGCCAGCAGCCAAACTAGCGGGAGTTCCGATGAGCAGTTCTTC.

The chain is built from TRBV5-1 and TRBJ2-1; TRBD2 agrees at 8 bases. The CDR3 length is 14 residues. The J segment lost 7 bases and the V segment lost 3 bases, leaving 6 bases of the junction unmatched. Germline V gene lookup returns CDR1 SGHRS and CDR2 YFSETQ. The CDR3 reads CASSSGLVWNEQFF. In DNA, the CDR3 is TGCGCCAGCAGCTCGGGACTAGTATGGAATGAGCAGTTCTTC.

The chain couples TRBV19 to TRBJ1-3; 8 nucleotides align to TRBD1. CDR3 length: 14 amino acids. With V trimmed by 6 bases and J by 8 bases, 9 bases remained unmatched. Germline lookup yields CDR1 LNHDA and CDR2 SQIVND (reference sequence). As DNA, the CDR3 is TGTGCCAGTAGCGGGACAGGCGTGAGTGACACCATATATTTT. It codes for CASSGTGVSDTIYF.

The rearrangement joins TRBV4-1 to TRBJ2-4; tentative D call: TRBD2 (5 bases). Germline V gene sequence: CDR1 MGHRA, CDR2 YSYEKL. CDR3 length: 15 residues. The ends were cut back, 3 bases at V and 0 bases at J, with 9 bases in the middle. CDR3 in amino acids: CASSHLGLAKNIQYF. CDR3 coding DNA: TGCGCCAGCAGCCACTTAGGACTAGCCAAAAACATTCAGTACTTC.

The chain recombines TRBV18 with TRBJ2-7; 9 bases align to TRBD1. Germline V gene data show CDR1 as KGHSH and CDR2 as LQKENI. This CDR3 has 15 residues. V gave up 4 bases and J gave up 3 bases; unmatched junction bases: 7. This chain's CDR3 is CASSRTGDRNYEQYF. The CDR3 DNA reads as TGTGCCAGCTCACGGACAGGGGACAGAAACTACGAGCAGTACTTC. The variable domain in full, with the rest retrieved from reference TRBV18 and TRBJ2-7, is NAGVMQNPRHLVRRRGQEARLRCSPMKGHSHVYWYRQLPEEGLKFMVYLQKENIIDESGMPKERFSAEFPKEGPSILRIQQVVRGDSAAYFCASSRTGDRNYEQYFGPGTRLTVT.

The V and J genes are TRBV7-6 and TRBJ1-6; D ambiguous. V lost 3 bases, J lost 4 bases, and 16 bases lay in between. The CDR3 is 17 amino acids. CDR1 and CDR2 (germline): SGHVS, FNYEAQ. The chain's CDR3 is CASSFGVRGKYNSPLHF. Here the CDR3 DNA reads TGTGCCAGCAGCTTCGGCGTTAGAGGAAAATATAATTCACCCCTCCACTTT.

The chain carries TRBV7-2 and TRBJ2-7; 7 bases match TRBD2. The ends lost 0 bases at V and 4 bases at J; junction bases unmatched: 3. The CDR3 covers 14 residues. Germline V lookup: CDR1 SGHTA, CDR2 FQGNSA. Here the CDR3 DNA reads TGTGCCAGCAGCTTAGCCCCAGCGGGGTACGAGCAGTACTTC. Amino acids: CASSLAPAGYEQYF.

Here the CDR3 reads CASKSLGQSSYEQYF. The CDR3 DNA reads TGTGCCAGTAAGAGCCTGGGCCAGAGCTCCTACGAGCAGTACTTC. This chain links TRBV6-5 with TRBJ2-7; no firm D call. Per germline, CDR1 MNHEY and CDR2 SVGAGI. The CDR3 spans 15 residues. Deletions cut 9 bases from V and 0 bases from J, with 18 bases between.

CDR3 nucleotides: TGTGCCAGCAGCAAAGATCGGGACAGGGACCATCAGCCCCAGCATTTT. This sequence encodes CASSKDRDRDHQPQHF. V and J are TRBV21-1 and TRBJ1-5; TRBD1 reflects the table's D call only, with no check against the DNA. TRBV21-1 is given as a pseudogene. This CDR3 has 16 amino acids.

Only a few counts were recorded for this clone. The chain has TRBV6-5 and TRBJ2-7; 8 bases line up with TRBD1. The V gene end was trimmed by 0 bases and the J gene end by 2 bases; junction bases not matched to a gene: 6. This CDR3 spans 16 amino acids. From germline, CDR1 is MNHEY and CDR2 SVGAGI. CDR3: CASSYSGTGPTYEQYF. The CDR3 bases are TGTGCCAGCAGTTACTCGGGGACAGGCCCCACCTACGAGCAGTACTTC.

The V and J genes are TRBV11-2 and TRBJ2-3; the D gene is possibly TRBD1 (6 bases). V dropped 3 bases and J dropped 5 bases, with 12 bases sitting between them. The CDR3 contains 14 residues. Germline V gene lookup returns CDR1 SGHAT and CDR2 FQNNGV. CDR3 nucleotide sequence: TGTGCCAGCAGCTTGCAGGGGCTGGGAGATACGCAGTATTTT. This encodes CASSLQGLGDTQYF.

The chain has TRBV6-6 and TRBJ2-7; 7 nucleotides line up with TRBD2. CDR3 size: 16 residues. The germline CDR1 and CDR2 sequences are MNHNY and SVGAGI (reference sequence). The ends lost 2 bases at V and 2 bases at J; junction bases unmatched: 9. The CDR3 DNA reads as TGTGCCAGCAGTTACCCGGGGAGGGAAGGAGCCTACGAGCAGTACTTC. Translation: CASSYPGREGAYEQYF.

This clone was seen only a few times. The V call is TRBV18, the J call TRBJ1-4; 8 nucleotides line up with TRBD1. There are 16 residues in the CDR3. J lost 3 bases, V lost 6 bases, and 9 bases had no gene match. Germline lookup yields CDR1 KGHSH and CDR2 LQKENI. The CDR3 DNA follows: TGTGCCAGCTCCCACGACAGGGGAGTCCCTAATGAAAAACTGTTTTTT. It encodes CASSHDRGVPNEKLFF.

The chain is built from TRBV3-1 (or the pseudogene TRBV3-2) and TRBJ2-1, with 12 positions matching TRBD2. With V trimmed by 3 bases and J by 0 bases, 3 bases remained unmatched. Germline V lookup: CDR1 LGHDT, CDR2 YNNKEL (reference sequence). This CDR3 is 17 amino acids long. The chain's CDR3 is CASSHWTSGDSYNEQFF. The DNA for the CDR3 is TGTGCCAGCAGCCACTGGACTAGCGGGGACTCCTACAATGAGCAGTTCTTC.

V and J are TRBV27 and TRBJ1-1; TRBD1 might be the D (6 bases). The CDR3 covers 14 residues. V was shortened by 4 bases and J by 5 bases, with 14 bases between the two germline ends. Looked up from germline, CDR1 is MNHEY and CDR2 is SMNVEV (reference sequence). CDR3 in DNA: TGTGCCAGCAGTTACGGGGGGGCGCGGACTGAAGCTTTCTTT. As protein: CASSYGGARTEAFF.

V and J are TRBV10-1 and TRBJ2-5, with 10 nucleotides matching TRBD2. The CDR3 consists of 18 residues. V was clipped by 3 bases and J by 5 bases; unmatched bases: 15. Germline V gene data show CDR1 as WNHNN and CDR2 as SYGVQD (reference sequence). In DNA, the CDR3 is TGCGCCAGCAGTGAAGGCTCTAGCGGGAGTAGGGTCCGGGAGACCCAGTACTTC. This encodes CASSEGSSGSRVRETQYF.

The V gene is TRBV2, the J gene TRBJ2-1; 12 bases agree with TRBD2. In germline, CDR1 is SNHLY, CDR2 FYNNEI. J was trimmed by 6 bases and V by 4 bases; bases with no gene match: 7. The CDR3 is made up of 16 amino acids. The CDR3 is CASSVSQLAGGNEQFF. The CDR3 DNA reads TGTGCCAGCAGTGTGAGTCAACTAGCGGGAGGCAATGAGCAGTTCTTC. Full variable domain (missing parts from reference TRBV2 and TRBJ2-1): EPEVTQTPSHQVTQMGQEVILRCVPISNHLYFYWYRQILGQKVEFLVSFYNNEISEKSEIFDDQFSVERPDGSNFTLKIRSTKLEDSAMYFCASSVSQLAGGNEQFFGPGTRLTVL.

The DNA of the CDR3 is TGTGCCAGCAGCGTAGACCCGCGGATCAGCGGGGCCAACGTCCTGACTTTC. Protein: CASSVDPRISGANVLTF. The V gene is TRBV9, the J gene TRBJ2-6, with unresolved D. The V end lost 0 bases, the J end lost 4 bases, and 14 bases lay between the germline ends. Looked up from germline, CDR1 is SGDLS and CDR2 is YYNGEE. This CDR3 region has 17 residues.